This T cell receptor beta chain was found in a study of T cell clonality in common variable immunodeficiency. Measured with immunoSEQ multiplex PCR; TCRdb has only the in-frame clones, and not every one. Sampling found 25,000 to 40,000 clones, none seen once. This clone was seen ten or more times. Coverage ceases 3 residues before the CDR3 finishes, and the germline J gene fills in the end. Trimming removed 4 bases at V and 2 bases at J, with 10 bases between. The germline CDR1 and CDR2 sequences are SGHAT and FQNNGV. The CDR3 has 14 amino acids. Sequencing used peripheral blood mononuclear cells. The V call is TRBV11-2, the J call TRBJ2-3; a possible D gene is TRBD2 (5 bases). This receptor was taken from a person aged 18 to 75 in good health. The CDR3 loop is CASSYRGSTDTQYF. Incomplete CDR3 DNA: TGTGCCAGCAGCTACCGGGGTTCCACAGATACG.